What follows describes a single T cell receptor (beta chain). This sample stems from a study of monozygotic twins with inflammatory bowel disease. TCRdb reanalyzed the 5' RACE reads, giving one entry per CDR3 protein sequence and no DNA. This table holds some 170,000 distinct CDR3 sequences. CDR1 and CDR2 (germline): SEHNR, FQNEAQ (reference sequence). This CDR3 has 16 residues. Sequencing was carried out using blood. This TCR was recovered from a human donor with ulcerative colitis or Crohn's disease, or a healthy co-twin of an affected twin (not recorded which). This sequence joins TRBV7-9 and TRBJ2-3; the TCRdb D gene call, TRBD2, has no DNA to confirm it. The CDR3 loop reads CASSLASSGGTDTQYF.